These T cell receptor beta chains were read from a single sample in a study of blood T cells in healthy people across ages. TCRdb fed the 5' RACE reads into MiXCR, producing one record per CDR3 protein. The table has 700,000 to 950,000 distinct CDR3 sequences, about 40% seen once; the top ten hold 20% to 25%. Material for sequencing was blood. Receptors were obtained from a woman aged 55-75 years in good health. Both conserved end residues are part of each CDR3. A D gene is named only where the DNA matches it firmly. Expanded clones get a size class; other rows say once, few or many, or leave the size out.

DNA: TGTGCCAGCAGCCCCAAAACTAGCGGGCTGTACAATGAGCAGTTCTTC; CDR3: CASSPKTSGLYNEQFF; J: TRBJ2-1; D: TRBD2; V: TRBV11-3; size: -
DNA: TGTGCCAGCAGCTTAAACGATTGGCGGACCGACAATGAGCAGTTCTTC; CDR3: CASSLNDWRTDNEQFF; J: TRBJ2-1; D: -; V: TRBV7-2; size: -
DNA: TGTGCCAGCAGTGAAGTGGCTAGCGGGACAGATACGCAGTATTTT; CDR3: CASSEVASGTDTQYF; J: TRBJ2-3; D: TRBD2; V: TRBV6-1; size: -
DNA: TGCGCCAGCAGCTCCCGGGACAGGGTGGGCGAGCAGTACTTC; CDR3: CASSSRDRVGEQYF; J: TRBJ2-7; D: TRBD1; V: TRBV5-1; size: -
DNA: TGCAGTGCTAGCGGGAGATGTGAGCAGTTCTTC; CDR3: CSASGRCEQFF; J: TRBJ2-1; D: -; V: TRBV20-1; size: -
DNA: TGCAGCGTTGAAGAGGGCAGGGGGCTCGAGCAGTACTTC; CDR3: CSVEEGRGLEQYF; J: TRBJ2-7; D: TRBD1; V: TRBV29-1; size: -
DNA: TGCAGTGGCGCGACAGGGGGCCCCGCCAAAAACATTCAGTACTTC; CDR3: CSGATGGPAKNIQYF; J: TRBJ2-4; D: TRBD1; V: TRBV20-1; size: -
DNA: TGTGCCAGCAGTCCGACAGGGGGCCAGAACACTGAAGCTTTCTTT; CDR3: CASSPTGGQNTEAFF; J: TRBJ1-1; D: TRBD1; V: TRBV12-3/TRBV12-4; size: -
DNA: TGCAGCGTGGCTACTAGCGGGTGGGGTGAGCAGTTCTTC; CDR3: CSVATSGWGEQFF; J: TRBJ2-1; D: TRBD2; V: TRBV29-1; size: -
DNA: TGTGCCAGCAGCCCGAGAGCAGCCGGGACAGGGGACCTCGGCGGCGGCAATGAGCAGTACTTC; CDR3: CASSPRAAGTGDLGGGNEQYF; J: TRBJ2-5; D: TRBD1; V: TRBV11-1; size: -
DNA: TGTGCCATCAGTGAGTCTACCCGAGATACAGATACGCAGTATTTT; CDR3: CAISESTRDTDTQYF; J: TRBJ2-3; D: -; V: TRBV10-3; size: -
DNA: TGTGCCAGCAGTATATTGGGACAGGGAAGTCAGCCCCAGCATTTT; CDR3: CASSILGQGSQPQHF; J: TRBJ1-5; D: TRBD1; V: TRBV28; size: -
DNA: TGTGCCAGCAGTAAGGGGGGGGACATGAACACTGAAGCTTTCTTT; CDR3: CASSKGGDMNTEAFF; J: TRBJ1-1; D: -; V: TRBV2; size: -
DNA: TGTGCCAGCAGCCAAGAAAGGACAGCCGCCTACGAGCAGTACTTC; CDR3: CASSQERTAAYEQYF; J: TRBJ2-7; D: -; V: TRBV4-2; size: -
DNA: TGTGCCAGCAGCGTATGGGGGTTGGCAGGGGCAAGCGGGAGCACCAATGAGCAGTTCTTC; CDR3: CASSVWGLAGASGSTNEQFF; J: TRBJ2-1; D: TRBD2; V: TRBV4-2; size: few
DNA: TGTGCCAGCAGTTTAACATACAGGGAGATCACTGAAGCTTTCTTT; CDR3: CASSLTYREITEAFF; J: TRBJ1-1; D: -; V: TRBV27; size: -